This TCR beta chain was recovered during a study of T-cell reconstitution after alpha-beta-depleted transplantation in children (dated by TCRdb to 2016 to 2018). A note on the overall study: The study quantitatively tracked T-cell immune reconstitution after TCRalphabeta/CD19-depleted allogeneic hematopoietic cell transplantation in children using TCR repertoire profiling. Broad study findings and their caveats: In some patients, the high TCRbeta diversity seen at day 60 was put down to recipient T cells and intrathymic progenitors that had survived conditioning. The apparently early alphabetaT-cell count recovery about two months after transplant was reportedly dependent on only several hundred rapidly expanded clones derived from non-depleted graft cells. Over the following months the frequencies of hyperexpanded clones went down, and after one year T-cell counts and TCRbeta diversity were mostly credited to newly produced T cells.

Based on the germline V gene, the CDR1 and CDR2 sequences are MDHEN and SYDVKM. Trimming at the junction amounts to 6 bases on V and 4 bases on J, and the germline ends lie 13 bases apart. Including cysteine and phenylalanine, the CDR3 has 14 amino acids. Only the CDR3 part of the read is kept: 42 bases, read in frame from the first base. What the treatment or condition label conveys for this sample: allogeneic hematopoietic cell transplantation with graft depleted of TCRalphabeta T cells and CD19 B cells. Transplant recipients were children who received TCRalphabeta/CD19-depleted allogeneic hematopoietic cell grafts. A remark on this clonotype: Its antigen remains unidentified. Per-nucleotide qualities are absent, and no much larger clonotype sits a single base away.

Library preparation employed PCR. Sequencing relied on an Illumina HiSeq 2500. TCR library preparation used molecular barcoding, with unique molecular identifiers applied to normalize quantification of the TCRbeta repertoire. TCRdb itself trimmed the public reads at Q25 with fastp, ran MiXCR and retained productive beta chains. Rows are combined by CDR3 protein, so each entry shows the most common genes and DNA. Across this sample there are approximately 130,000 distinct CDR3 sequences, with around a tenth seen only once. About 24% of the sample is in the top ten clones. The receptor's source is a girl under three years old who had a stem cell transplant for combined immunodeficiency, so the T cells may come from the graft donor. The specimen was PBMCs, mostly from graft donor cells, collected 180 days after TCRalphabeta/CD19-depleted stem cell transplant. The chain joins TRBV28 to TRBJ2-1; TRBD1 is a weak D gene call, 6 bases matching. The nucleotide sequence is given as TGTGCCAGCAGGACAGGTCGGAATTACAATGAGCAGTTCTTC. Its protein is CASRTGRNYNEQFF.